This T cell receptor beta chain was obtained from a study of regulatory T cells in long-lasting Graves disease (dated by TCRdb to 2020 to 2022). Turning to the overall study: Newly diagnosed Graves' disease patients had taken antithyroid drugs for less than 3 months. Persistent Graves' disease patients were compared with newly diagnosed Graves' disease patients by peripheral blood TCR sequencing and RNA sequencing. The study was registered as a clinical trial and conducted in China. A total of roughly 33 samples underwent TCR sequencing: about 13 from persistent and 20 from newly diagnosed Graves' disease patients.

The library was made by multiplex PCR. TCRdb lists the instrument as Illumina HiSeq 4000. To build TCR beta libraries, CDR3 regions were amplified by Arm-PCR using iRepertoire HTBI primers. PCR products were gel purified before sequencing. The paper's data handling went like this. Gene usage analysis of CDR3 amino acid clonotypes used the approximately 62 TRBV and about 13 TRBJ segments found across samples. COPE and FqMerger were used to merge the filtered high-quality paired reads into contigs. BLAST was used to align contigs to the IMGT TRBV, TRBD and TRBJ reference genes, and CDR3 was defined following IMGT. Any clonotype with a frequency above 0.1% was classified as a highly expanded clone. Shannon entropy served as the measure of repertoire diversity, while the Gini coefficient captured V-J evenness. A clonotype was considered public if more than one individual shared it. TCRdb took the public reads, trimmed them with fastp at Q25, ran MiXCR for clone calling and kept in-frame beta chains. Every distinct CDR3 protein forms one entry, paired with its most common genes and DNA. The V and J calls follow TCRdb's processing rather than the paper's. This sample has 680,000 or so distinct CDR3 sequences in its table, and roughly 16% of those were observed once. In total, the top ten clones hold 15% to 20% of the sample.

In this sample, this clonotype turned up many times. Its antigen specificity is not known. No base quality values were provided; no much bigger clone lies one nucleotide off. For CDR1 and CDR2, the germline V gene lists SGHVS and FQNEAQ. The cysteine opens and the phenylalanine closes a CDR3 of 15 amino acids. CDR3 DNA is the only sequence kept; it has 45 bases, read in frame from the first base. For this chain, trimming is 5 bases at the V end and 3 bases at the J end, and the number of junction bases without a gene match is 4. The full study reports these points: The authors acknowledged the small sample size as a limitation that may reduce accuracy. Compared with newly diagnosed patients, persistent Graves' disease patients had lower TCR Shannon entropy and fewer highly expanded clones, which suggests clonal expansion. Only the TCR beta chain was sequenced and analyzed. Because the primary lesion, thyroid tissue, could not be accessed, the study looked at peripheral blood alone. Persistent patients shared more public clonotypes among themselves (roughly 2,700) than newly diagnosed patients did (about 970). TRBV28, TRBJ1-2 and TRBJ2-5 were preferentially used in persistent disease, while TRBV20-1 and TRBJ2-1 were favored in newly diagnosed disease.

The meaning of the sample's time point label: newly diagnosed GD, antithyroid drugs for less than 3 months. For both TCR sequencing and RNA sequencing, RNA was extracted from PBMCs using TRIzol. The diagnosis of Graves' disease followed American Thyroid Association guidelines. Patients for the study were recruited at an endocrinology department in Xi'an, China. Each patient gave about 8.1 milliliters of peripheral blood, collected in an EDTA anticoagulant tube. Ficoll Paque Plus density gradient separation was used to isolate PBMCs, and no further T cell sorting was done. An Agilent 2100 Bioanalyzer and agarose gel were used to assess RNA quality, and a NanoDrop 2000 was used to measure RNA concentration. These sequences were also reported in another study, on T cells in Graves' hyperthyroidism and ophthalmopathy. As described in the second report: A patient counted as having stable Graves' hyperthyroidism if no progression to ophthalmopathy occurred over 18 months of follow-up. Hyperthyroidism patients were newly diagnosed, with disease duration under 2 months, and aged 18 to 65 years. Patients with uncontrolled infections, other autoimmune diseases, pregnancy or lactation were excluded. Clinical symptoms, serum thyroxine and TRAb, thyroid ultrasound, and orbital computed tomography formed the basis for the diagnoses. The first round of RT-PCR for the TCR CDR3 was performed with the HTBI primer set and the Qiagen OneStep RT-PCR kit. Most expanded thyroid clonotypes (frequency above 0.001) were also found in blood, which suggests that blood repertoires may mirror thyroid immune responses. A 13 V-J signature model separated ophthalmopathy from stable hyperthyroidism, with nearly 90% sensitivity and around 84% specificity in cross-validation and 80%/75% in testing. In validation, the model predicted progression to ophthalmopathy with 60% to 71% sensitivity and about 72% specificity, a median of around 6.6 months before onset. To identify distinguishing TCR V-J signatures, a discovery cohort of around 100 patients was used, comprising 43 with Graves' ophthalmopathy and some 60 with stable Graves' hyperthyroidism. Prospective prediction of ophthalmopathy was tested in an independent validation cohort consisting of some 19 hyperthyroidism patients and around 16 patients who later progressed to ophthalmopathy. The 75 to 100 discovery patients were divided at random into training and test sets in a 7:3 ratio. In about 6 Graves' hyperthyroidism patients, the study also compared T-cell repertoires from thyroid tissue with T-cell repertoires from blood. After blood sampling, hyperthyroidism patients were treated with methimazole at a starting dose of 30 mg daily, and ophthalmopathy patients were treated with high-dose intravenous methylprednisolone. Libraries were constructed in a second round of multiplex PCR, after which size selection and purification were carried out. Paired-end sequencing of the libraries was performed with 100 bp reads on an Illumina HiSeq2000. SOAPnuke was used to process the raw data, throwing out any read that contained adapters or uncalled bases, had a mean Phred below 15, or lacked an exact constant-primer or identifier match. High-quality paired reads were merged using COPE v1.2.5, and each unique nucleotide sequence was defined as a clonotype. MiTCR v1.1 was used to align clonotypes to the IMGT TRBV, TRBD and TRBJ reference segments. Only V-J combinations with frequency above 0.0001, covering 99% to 99.2% of repertoires, were analysed. The TCS score was defined as the ratio of F50 (clonal expansion) to E x V (chaos), calculated using BLOSUM62-based TCRdist between CDR3 peptides within each V-J. Welch's t-statistics and random forest reduced around 510 V-J features to roughly 13, which were used in a naive Bayes classifier (R e1071). No statistical method was used to set the sample size in advance, and investigators knew the group allocation. The paper describes TCR Vbeta CDR3 sequencing of 135 peripheral blood samples, made up of 43 ophthalmopathy patients, roughly 75 hyperthyroidism patients and some 17 progressor patients.

This clonotype was obtained from a woman younger than 45 with Graves disease. Donor details come from another sample of the same person, matched by shared clones. This sequence uses TRBV7-8 and TRBJ2-3, with 11 middle bases fitting TRBD2. The input for sequencing was peripheral blood mononuclear cells (PBMCs), taken at new diagnosis, from a patient treated with antithyroid drugs. The CDR3 is CASSPWTSGTDTQYF. The nucleotide sequence is TGTGCCAGCAGCCCCTGGACTAGCGGGACAGATACGCAGTATTTT. Supplemented by the reference TRBV7-8 and TRBJ2-3 proteins around the CDR3, the complete variable domain is GAGVSQSPRYKVAKRGQDVALRCDPISGHVSLFWYQQALGQGPEFLTYFQNEAQLDKSGLPSDRFFAERPEGSVSTLKIQRTQQEDSAVYLCASSPWTSGTDTQYFGPGTRLTVL.